Shown below are 11 T cell receptor beta chains from a single sample sequenced in a study of blood T cell repertoires in COVID-19. Using immunoSEQ multiplex PCR, the repertoire was profiled, and TCRdb retains in-frame clones only, with some absent. The table lists roughly 84,000 clones, around four fifths of them singletons. What was sequenced was peripheral blood. Receptors were obtained from an elderly man with active or convalescent COVID-19.

The J gene is TRBJ1-5, the V gene TRBV19; 8 nucleotides match TRBD1. The CDR3 contains 16 residues. Germline lookup yields CDR1 LNHDA and CDR2 SQIVND (reference sequence). The trim removed 7 bases at V and 4 bases at J, leaving 12 bases unmatched. Here the CDR3 reads CASTPGGRGENQPQHF. CDR3 nucleotide sequence: TGTGCCAGTACCCCAGGGGGCAGGGGGGAAAATCAGCCCCAGCATTTT.

In nucleotides, the CDR3 is TGCGCCAGCAGCTTGTCAGGGATCGGGGAGCTGTTTTTT. Translated, it gives CASSLSGIGELFF. This chain uses TRBV5-1 with TRBJ2-2; tentative D call: TRBD1 (5 bases). The V gene's germline CDR1 is SGHRS and CDR2 YFSETQ. The length of the CDR3 is 13 residues. Trimming removed 1 base from V and 7 bases from J, with 8 bases in between.

This clone was seen more than once but under ten times. At the DNA level, this CDR3 is encoded by other sequences in the same sample as well. The V call is TRBV29-1, the J call TRBJ1-5; D is perhaps TRBD1 (5 bases). Germline loops: CDR1 SQVTM, CDR2 ANQGSEA. CDR3 length: 13 residues. V shed 6 bases and J shed 3 bases, with 12 bases lying between them. This CDR3 is CSVTDSYNQPQHF. The CDR3 DNA follows: TGCAGCGTAACAGACAGCTACAATCAGCCCCAGCATTTT. The full variable domain, in which reference TRBV29-1 and TRBJ1-5 provide the parts outside the CDR3, is SAVISQKPSRDICQRGTSLTIQCQVDSQVTMMFWYRQQPGQSLTLIATANQGSEATYESGFVIDKFPISRPNLTFSTLTVSNMSPEDSSIYLCSVTDSYNQPQHFGDGTRLSIL.

This chain links TRBV3-1 (or the pseudogene TRBV3-2) with TRBJ1-2; D gene uncertain. The V end was cut by 2 bases, the J end by 2 bases, with 12 bases between. CDR3 length: 15 residues. CDR1 is LGHDT, CDR2 YNNKEL, per germline (reference sequence). The CDR3: CASSQLEITNYGYTF. CDR3 coding DNA: TGTGCCAGCAGCCAATTAGAAATTACCAACTATGGCTACACCTTC.

This clone occurred once. This chain connects TRBV28 to TRBJ1-4; 8 bases are a match to TRBD1. Germline CDR1 MDHEN, CDR2 SYDVKM. V lost 1 base, J lost 8 bases, and 6 bases stayed unmatched. The CDR3 loop spans 15 amino acids. The CDR3 is CASSLFSGGLEKLFF. CDR3 nucleotides: TGTGCCAGCAGTTTATTTTCAGGGGGCCTGGAAAAACTGTTTTTT.

This rearrangement joins TRBV18 to TRBJ1-2; D ambiguous. V was trimmed by 1 base and J by 5 bases, leaving 11 bases between them. Germline CDR1 KGHSH, CDR2 LQKENI. The CDR3 spans 14 residues. The CDR3 sequence is CASSPRDTSYGYTF. The CDR3 DNA is TGTGCCAGCTCACCACGAGACACCTCTTATGGCTACACCTTC. The full variable domain, completed using reference TRBV18 and TRBJ1-2, is NAGVMQNPRHLVRRRGQEARLRCSPMKGHSHVYWYRQLPEEGLKFMVYLQKENIIDESGMPKERFSAEFPKEGPSILRIQQVVRGDSAAYFCASSPRDTSYGYTFGSGTRLTVV.

This chain uses TRBV7-9 with TRBJ2-3; possibly TRBD2 for D (5 bases). The CDR3 has 15 residues. Looked up from germline, CDR1 is SEHNR and CDR2 is FQNEAQ (reference sequence). Trimming stripped 6 bases from V and 3 bases from J, with 16 bases between. CDR3 DNA: TGTGCCAGCAGACCTGTGGGCTCGGGGACAGATACGCAGTATTTT. Residues: CASRPVGSGTDTQYF.

The rearrangement joins TRBV6-1 to TRBJ2-3, with TRBD2 matching over 10 bases. The CDR3 totals 16 residues. The germline CDR1 and CDR2 sequences are MNHNS and SASEGT. J gave up 4 bases and V 4 bases, and 8 bases lay outside the gene matches. CDR3 coding DNA: TGTGCCAGCAGTGGTCCCACTAGCGGGATCCCAGATACGCAGTATTTT. This encodes CASSGPTSGIPDTQYF.

The V gene is TRBV7-2, the J gene TRBJ1-1; D may be TRBD1 (6 bases). The CDR3 runs 15 residues. CDR1 is SGHTA and CDR2 is FQGNSA in the germline V gene. Between the trimmed V and J ends, which lost 5 bases and 1 base, there was a span of 14 bases. CDR3 protein: CASSLWTAGNTEAFF. CDR3 coding DNA: TGTGCCAGCAGCCTATGGACAGCAGGGAACACTGAAGCTTTCTTT.

This rearrangement joins TRBV24-1 to TRBJ1-2; 7 bases are a match to TRBD1. J lost 4 bases, V lost 4 bases, and 2 bases had no gene match. The germline V gene has CDR1 KGHDR and CDR2 SFDVKD. This CDR3 region has 13 residues. In DNA form, the CDR3 reads TGTGCCACCAGTGAGGGGACAGCCTATGGCTACACCTTC. Amino acids: CATSEGTAYGYTF.

The V and J genes are TRBV11-2 and TRBJ2-3, with D tentatively TRBD2 (6 bases). The CDR3 consists of 16 residues. The V gene's germline CDR1 is SGHAT and CDR2 FQNNGV. V was cut by 1 base and J by 8 bases, with 19 bases left in between. CDR3 sequence: CASSLAGRGGHRTQYF. CDR3 DNA: TGTGCCAGCAGCTTAGCGGGTCGAGGAGGGCACCGTACGCAGTATTTT.